This T cell receptor beta chain was sequenced for a study of T-cell memory formation after mild COVID-19. TCRdb fed the 5' RACE reads into MiXCR, producing one record per CDR3 protein. The sample lists some 410,000 distinct CDR3 sequences; more than 20% were seen once. CDR1 is MGHRA, CDR2 YSYEKL, per germline. This CDR3 region has 16 residues. Trimming took 5 bases from V and 4 from J, leaving 18 bases between them. Source material: PBMCs or a T cell subset sorted from them (not recorded which). The TCR comes from an adult woman who had mild COVID-19 (a few samples of this study predate the infection). Cell type and time point are not known. J is TRBJ2-1 and V is TRBV4-1; possible D gene TRBD2, 6 bases. In DNA form, the CDR3 reads TGCGCCAGCAGCAAGAACCCGACTAGTGGGTACAATGAGCAGTTCTTC. This sequence encodes CASSKNPTSGYNEQFF.